This T cell receptor (beta chain) was documented in a study of blood T cell repertoires in COVID-19 (dated by TCRdb to about 2020). Regarding the study in general: Samples covering the acute and convalescent phases of COVID-19 were provided by collaborators in the United States, Italy and Spain. The samples were drawn from the first 160 participants of the ongoing ImmuneRACE study and from 1,254 subjects provided by 6 global collaborators. Where available, HLA class I and class II types were taken from metadata supplied by the sample provider and were not determined by assay-based typing. The prospective study material was composed of cDNA or gDNA derived from T cells, B-cell-depleted T cells, or PBMCs. The sample metadata nearly always contained a de-identified subject ID, COVID-19 status, age in years and sex. The repertoires were made available in a free public database intended to serve as a resource for research on the immune response to SARS-CoV-2. The dataset comprised deeply sampled blood TCRbeta repertoires from subjects exposed to, actively infected with, or recovered from COVID-19.

TCRbeta CDR3 regions were amplified from genomic DNA by means of the immunoSEQ Assay, a bias-controlled multiplex PCR. The original pipeline was this. The number of nucleated cells in each sample was estimated by amplification of reference gene primers within the assay. To quantify the absolute abundance of each unique TCRbeta CDR3 rearrangement, sequence reads were collapsed and filtered. Productive Simpson clonality was computed per sample as the square root of Simpson's diversity index over productive rearrangements. As stored in TCRdb, this immuneACCESS dataset retains in-frame rearrangements with V and J assigned. A fraction of the clones does not appear; measured against another copy, unresolved V genes explain less than half of the discrepancy, and the remainder lacks a known reason. V and J calls and clone size follow that table, whereas D and trimming were derived from the DNA. This sample is represented by about 14,000 clones; under 90% of them were singletons. 24% of the sample is held by the ten biggest clonotypes.

About this clone itself: What this receptor recognizes is not known. Per-base quality was not reported, and no clone a single base away is much larger than it.

The trim is 4 bases for V and 0 bases for J, with a gap of 7 bases between the germline ends. From its cysteine to its phenylalanine, the CDR3 spans 14 amino acids. Just the 42-base CDR3 DNA is kept, in frame starting at base 1. In the germline V gene, CDR1 corresponds to SNHLY and CDR2 to FYNNEI. Each collaborating institution followed its own protocols to collect whole blood in K2EDTA tubes. For TCRbeta analysis, collaborators shipped samples in one of three forms: frozen whole blood, isolated PBMCs, or DNA extracted from either of those sample types. On the study overall, not on this receptor specifically: How much clinical and demographic metadata was included differed by source and by participant, and the metadata was provided uncurated.

Sequenced: peripheral blood. This clonotype originated in a woman aged 55-69 years with acute or convalescent COVID-19. This chain joins TRBV2 to TRBJ1-3; the D gene remains uncertain. The DNA reads as follows: TGTGCCAGCAGTGTAGCCAGCTCTGGAAACACCATATATTTT. Translated, it gives CASSVASSGNTIYF.